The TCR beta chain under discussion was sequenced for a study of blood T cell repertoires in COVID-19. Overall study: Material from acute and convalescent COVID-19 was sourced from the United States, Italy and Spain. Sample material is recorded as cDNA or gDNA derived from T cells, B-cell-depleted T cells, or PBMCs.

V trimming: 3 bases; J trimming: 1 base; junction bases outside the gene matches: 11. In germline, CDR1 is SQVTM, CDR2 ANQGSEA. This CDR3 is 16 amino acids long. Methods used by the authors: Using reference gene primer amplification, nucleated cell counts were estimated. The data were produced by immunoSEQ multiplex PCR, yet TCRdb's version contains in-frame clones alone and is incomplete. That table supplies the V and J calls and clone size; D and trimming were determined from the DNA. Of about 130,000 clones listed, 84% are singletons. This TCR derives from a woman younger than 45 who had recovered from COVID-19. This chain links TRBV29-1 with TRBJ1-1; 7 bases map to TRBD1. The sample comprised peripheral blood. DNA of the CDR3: TGCAGCGTTGAGGTAGAGGGGGCCCCCCCGAACACTGAAGCTTTCTTT. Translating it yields CSVEVEGAPPNTEAFF.